This TCR beta chain was retrieved from a study of blood T cell repertoires in COVID-19. In the study overall: From the United States, Italy and Spain came samples of acute and convalescent COVID-19. Sample material is recorded as cDNA or gDNA derived from T cells, B-cell-depleted T cells, or PBMCs.

The CDR3 covers 12 residues. The V end was cut by 0 bases, the J end by 4 bases, with 3 bases between. Germline CDR1 reads MNHEY; CDR2 reads SVGEGT. Methods used by the authors: Reference gene primer amplification yielded estimated nucleated cell counts. TCRdb keeps only in-frame clones here, not all; method: immunoSEQ multiplex PCR. V and J calls and clone size follow that table, whereas D and trimming were derived from the DNA. The sample records over 100,000 clones, roughly three quarters being singletons. The sequenced sample was peripheral blood. The chain is built from TRBV6-2 or TRBV6-3 and TRBJ1-1; D is unclear. This sequence originates from a woman in her seventies with acute or convalescent COVID-19. CDR3 DNA sequence: TGTGCCAGCAGTTACTCCAGCACTGAAGCTTTCTTT. This translates into CASSYSSTEAFF.